The following is a T cell receptor (beta chain) sequence with its context. The target antigen is unknown. This specimen comes from a study of cytomegalovirus exposure and HLA in healthy donors. Study conclusions and caveats: Upon later analysis, HLA-associated TCR beta chains proved more clonally expanded than other, equally common chains.

The study ran its PCR with 60 Vbeta and 13 Jbeta primers. TCRdb's copy holds only in-frame clones and misses some; the assay was immunoSEQ multiplex PCR. Of 100,000 or so clones in the sample, under 85% were seen once. The receptor was isolated from a man in his thirties or forties in good health and CMV-seronegative. Source material: PBMCs.

For the CDR3, the DNA is TGTGCCAGCAGCTTTTCGGGGGCTAACTATGGCTACACCTTC. Amino acids: CASSFSGANYGYTF. The chain uses TRBV7-2 and TRBJ1-2; tentative D call: TRBD1 (5 bases). CDR1 is SGHTA, CDR2 FQGNSA, per germline. The CDR3 spans 14 residues. V lost 3 bases to trimming and J lost 0 bases, with 8 bases between them.